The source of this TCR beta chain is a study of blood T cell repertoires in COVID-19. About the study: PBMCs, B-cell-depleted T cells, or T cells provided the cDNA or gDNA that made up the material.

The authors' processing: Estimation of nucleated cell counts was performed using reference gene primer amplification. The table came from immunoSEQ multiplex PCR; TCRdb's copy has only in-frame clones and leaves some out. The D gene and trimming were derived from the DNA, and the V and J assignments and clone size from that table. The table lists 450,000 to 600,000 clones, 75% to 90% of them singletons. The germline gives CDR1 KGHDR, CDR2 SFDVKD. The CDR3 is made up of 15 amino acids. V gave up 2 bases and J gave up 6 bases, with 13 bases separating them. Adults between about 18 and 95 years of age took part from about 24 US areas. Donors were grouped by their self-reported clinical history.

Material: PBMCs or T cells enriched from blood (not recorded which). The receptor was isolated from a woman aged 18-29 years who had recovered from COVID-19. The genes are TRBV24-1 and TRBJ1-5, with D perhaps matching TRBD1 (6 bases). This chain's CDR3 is CATSDSTGLSQPQHF. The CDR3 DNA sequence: TGTGCCACCAGTGATTCTACAGGGTTGAGTCAGCCCCAGCATTTT.